This T cell receptor beta chain was documented in a study of regulatory T cells in long-lasting Graves disease. Study-level background: Graves' disease counted as persistent after over 5 years of antithyroid drugs with positive TSH receptor antibodies.

CDR1 is WNHNN, CDR2 SYGVQD, per germline (reference sequence). V was pared by 2 bases and J by 3 bases, with 3 bases of the junction left unmatched. This CDR3 has 16 residues. Time point: persistent/refractory GD, antithyroid drugs over 5 years with positive TRAb. The TCR library was made from RNA that had been extracted from PBMCs in TRIzol. Study-wide results and caveats: Among samples with persistent disease, TRBV28, TRBJ1-2 and TRBJ2-5 were favored.

On this clonotype: Its antigen is not identified.

In building TCR beta libraries, iRepertoire HTBI primers were used together with Arm-PCR of CDR3 regions. Authors' data handling: Across all samples, about 59 TRBV segments and about 14 TRBJ segments were identified. TCRdb recomputed calls from the multiplex PCR reads with MiXCR, one row per CDR3 protein. The V and J calls reflect TCRdb's pipeline rather than the authors' work. Counted here are 350,000 to 500,000 distinct CDR3 sequences, 21% occurring once; the ten biggest clones make up around 15%. The sample here was peripheral blood mononuclear cells (PBMCs), taken when the disease was refractory, from a patient treated with antithyroid drugs. The receptor was isolated from a female donor with Graves disease. This chain uses TRBV10-1 with TRBJ2-2; 10 bases agree with TRBD1. The CDR3 protein is CASSETGQGDTGELFF. In DNA form, the CDR3 reads TGCGCCAGCAGTGAGACAGGACAGGGGGACACCGGGGAGCTGTTTTTT.